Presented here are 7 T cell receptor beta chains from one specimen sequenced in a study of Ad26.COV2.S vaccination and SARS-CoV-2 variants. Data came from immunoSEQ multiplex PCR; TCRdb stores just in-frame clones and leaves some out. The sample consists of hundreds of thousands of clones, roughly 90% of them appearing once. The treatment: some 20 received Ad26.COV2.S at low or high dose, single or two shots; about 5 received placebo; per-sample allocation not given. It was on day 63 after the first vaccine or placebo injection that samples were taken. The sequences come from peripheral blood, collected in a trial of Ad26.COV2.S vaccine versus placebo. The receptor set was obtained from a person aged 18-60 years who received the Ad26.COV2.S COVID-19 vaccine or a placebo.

In nucleotides, the CDR3 is TGTGCCAGCAGCTTAGATGCGGGTTGGAGAGACTATGGCTACACCTTC. Translated: CASSLDAGWRDYGYTF. This chain connects TRBV7-8 to TRBJ1-2; no reliable D call. V lost 1 base, J lost 3 bases, and 15 bases lay in between. The CDR3 is made up of 16 amino acids. CDR1 is SGHVS, CDR2 FQNEAQ, per germline.

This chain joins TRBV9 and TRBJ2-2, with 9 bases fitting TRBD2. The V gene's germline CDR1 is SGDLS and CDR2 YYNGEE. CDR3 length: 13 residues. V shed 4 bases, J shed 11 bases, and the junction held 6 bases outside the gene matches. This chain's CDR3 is CASSLTGTSELFF. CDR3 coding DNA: TGTGCCAGCAGCTTAACCGGGACTAGCGAGCTGTTTTTT.

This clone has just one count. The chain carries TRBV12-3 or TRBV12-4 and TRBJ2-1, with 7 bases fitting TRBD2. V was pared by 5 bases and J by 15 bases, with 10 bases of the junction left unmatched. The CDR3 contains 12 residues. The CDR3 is CASSPSGVHTFF. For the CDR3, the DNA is TGTGCCAGCAGTCCAAGCGGGGTTCATACGTTCTTC.

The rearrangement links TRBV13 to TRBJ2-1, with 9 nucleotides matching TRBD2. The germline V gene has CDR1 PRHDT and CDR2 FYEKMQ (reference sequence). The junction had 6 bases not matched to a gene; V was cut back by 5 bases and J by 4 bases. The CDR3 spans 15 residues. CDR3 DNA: TGTGCCAGCAGCCCCCCTAGCGGGGATTACAATGAGCAGTTCTTC. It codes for CASSPPSGDYNEQFF.

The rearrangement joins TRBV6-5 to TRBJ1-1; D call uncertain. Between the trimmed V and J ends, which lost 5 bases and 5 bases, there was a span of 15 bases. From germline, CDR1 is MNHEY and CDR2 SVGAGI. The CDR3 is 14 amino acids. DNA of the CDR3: TGTGCCAGCAGTACTTCCAGTATGAGGACTGAAGCTTTCTTT. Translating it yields CASSTSSMRTEAFF.

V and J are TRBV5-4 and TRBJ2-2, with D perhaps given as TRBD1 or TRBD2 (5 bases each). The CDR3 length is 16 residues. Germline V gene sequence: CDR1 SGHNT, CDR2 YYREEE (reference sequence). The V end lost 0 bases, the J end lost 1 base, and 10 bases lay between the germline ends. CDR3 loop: CASSLGGTVNTGELFF. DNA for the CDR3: TGTGCCAGCAGCTTGGGGGGGACGGTGAACACCGGGGAGCTGTTTTTT.

CDR3 amino acids: CASSQARAYYEQYF. As DNA, the CDR3 is TGTGCCAGCAGCCAAGCTAGGGCTTACTACGAGCAGTACTTC. This sequence joins TRBV3-1 (or the pseudogene TRBV3-2) and TRBJ2-7; D is uncertain. CDR1 is LGHDT and CDR2 is YNNKEL in the germline V gene (reference sequence). Trimming pared 1 base from V and 3 bases from J, leaving 10 bases between. The CDR3 spans 14 residues.